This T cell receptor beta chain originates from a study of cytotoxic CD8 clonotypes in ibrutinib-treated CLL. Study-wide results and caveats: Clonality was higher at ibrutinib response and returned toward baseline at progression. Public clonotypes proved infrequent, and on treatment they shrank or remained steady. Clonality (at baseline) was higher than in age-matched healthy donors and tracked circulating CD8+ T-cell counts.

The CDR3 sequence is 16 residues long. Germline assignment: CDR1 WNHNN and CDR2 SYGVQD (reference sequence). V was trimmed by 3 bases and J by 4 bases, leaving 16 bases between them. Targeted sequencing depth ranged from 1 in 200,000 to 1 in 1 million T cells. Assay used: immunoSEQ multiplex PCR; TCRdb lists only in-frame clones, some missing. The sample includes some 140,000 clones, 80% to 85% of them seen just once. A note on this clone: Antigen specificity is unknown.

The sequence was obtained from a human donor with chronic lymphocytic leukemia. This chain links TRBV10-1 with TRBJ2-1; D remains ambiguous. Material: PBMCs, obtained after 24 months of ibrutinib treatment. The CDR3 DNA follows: TGCGCCAGCAGTGATCGCCGTGTTAGTGAGTACAATGAGCAGTTCTTC. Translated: CASSDRRVSEYNEQFF.